The T cell receptor (beta chain) described here comes from a study of shared clonotypes between healthy human individuals. Overall study context: There were three CD4 naive, three CD4 memory, two CD8 naive and one CD8 memory plates per donor. Points from the study as a whole: Sharing across four donors was highest in naive CD4 (around 5%) and lowest in memory CD8 (roughly 0.4%). Among the subsets, naive ones generally showed larger estimated richness than memory ones.

Naive CD8 cells lacked CD45RO and underwent positive selection for CCR7, leaving out terminally differentiated effector memory CD45RA+ cells. Of note for this clone: The antigen is not known.

Germline assignment: CDR1 MDHEN and CDR2 SYDVKM. The CDR3 has 13 amino acids. Several immunoSEQ 96-well plates shared each subset's DNA, each plate a replicate. Assay: immunoSEQ multiplex PCR; the TCRdb copy retains only in-frame clones and omits some. This table holds around 2.1 million clones, approximately 94% found once. Sequenced: naive CD8+ T cells from PBMCs. The V call is TRBV28, the J call TRBJ2-5; 7 nucleotides align to TRBD2. The assigned J gene may be wrong: the sequence end matches TRBJ2-7 better. The TCR originated in a man between 18 and 35 years old in good health. Some clones in this sample may be carry-over from other donors' samples. CDR3 in amino acids: CASSLFPGGEQYF. In DNA, the CDR3 is TGTGCCAGCAGTTTATTCCCGGGAGGCGAGCAGTACTTC.